The 2 T cell receptor beta chains given below trace back to one sample, sequenced in a study of blood T cell repertoires in COVID-19. Data came from immunoSEQ multiplex PCR; TCRdb stores just in-frame clones and leaves some out. This sample has about 500,000 clones, with roughly nine tenths found just once. The sequenced sample consisted of peripheral blood. Every receptor here comes from a woman aged 50 to 65 with COVID-19, enrolled during active disease.

This clone was detected once. The chain carries TRBV15 and TRBJ1-2; a weak D match, TRBD1 (6 bases). The CDR3 has 15 residues. The germline V gene has CDR1 LNHNV and CDR2 YYDKDF (reference sequence). The V gene lost 0 bases and the J gene lost 6 bases, with 14 bases spanning the gap. CDR3 sequence: CATSRDRGLRNGYTF. The DNA for the CDR3 is TGTGCCACCAGCAGAGACAGGGGCCTCCGAAATGGCTACACCTTC.

The chain employs TRBV2 and TRBJ2-5; 10 nucleotides align to TRBD2. The CDR3 runs to 14 residues. CDR1 and CDR2 (germline): SNHLY, FYNNEI. J lost 7 bases, V lost 8 bases, and 10 bases had no gene match. This chain's CDR3 is CASGAAGGSVTQYF. The CDR3 DNA reads as TGTGCCAGCGGAGCAGCGGGGGGGTCAGTGACCCAGTACTTC. Combining the CDR3 with reference TRBV2 and TRBJ2-5 gives the whole variable domain EPEVTQTPSHQVTQMGQEVILRCVPISNHLYFYWYRQILGQKVEFLVSFYNNEISEKSEIFDDQFSVERPDGSNFTLKIRSTKLEDSAMYFCASGAAGGSVTQYFGPGTRLLVL.